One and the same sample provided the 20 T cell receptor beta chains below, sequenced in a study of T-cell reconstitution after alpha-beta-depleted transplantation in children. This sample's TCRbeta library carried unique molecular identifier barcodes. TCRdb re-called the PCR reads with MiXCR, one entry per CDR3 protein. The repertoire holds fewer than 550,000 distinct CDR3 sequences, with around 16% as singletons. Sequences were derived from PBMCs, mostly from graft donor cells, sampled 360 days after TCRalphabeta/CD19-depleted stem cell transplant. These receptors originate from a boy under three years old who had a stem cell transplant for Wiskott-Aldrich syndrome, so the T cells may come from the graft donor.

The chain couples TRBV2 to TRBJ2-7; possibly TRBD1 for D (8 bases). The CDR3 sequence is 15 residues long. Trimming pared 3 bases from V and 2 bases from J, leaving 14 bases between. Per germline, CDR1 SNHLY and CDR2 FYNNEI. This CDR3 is CASSENRGGPYEQYF. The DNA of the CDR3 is TGTGCCAGCAGTGAGAACAGGGGGGGACCCTACGAGCAGTACTTC. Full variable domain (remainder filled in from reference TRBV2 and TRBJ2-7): EPEVTQTPSHQVTQMGQEVILRCVPISNHLYFYWYRQILGQKVEFLVSFYNNEISEKSEIFDDQFSVERPDGSNFTLKIRSTKLEDSAMYFCASSENRGGPYEQYFGPGTRLTVT.

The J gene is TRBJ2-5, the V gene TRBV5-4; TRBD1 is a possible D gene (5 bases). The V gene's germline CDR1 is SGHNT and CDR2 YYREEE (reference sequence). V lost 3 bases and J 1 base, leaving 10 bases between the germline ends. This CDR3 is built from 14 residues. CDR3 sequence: CASSWTQGQETQYF. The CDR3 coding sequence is TGTGCCAGCAGCTGGACCCAGGGCCAAGAGACCCAGTACTTC.

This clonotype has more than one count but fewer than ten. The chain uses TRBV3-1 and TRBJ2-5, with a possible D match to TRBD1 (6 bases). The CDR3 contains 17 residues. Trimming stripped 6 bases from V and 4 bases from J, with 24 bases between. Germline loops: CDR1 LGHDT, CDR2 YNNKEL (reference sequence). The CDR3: CASRKRDIPYETETQYF. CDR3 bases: TGTGCCAGCAGGAAAAGGGACATCCCCTATGAGACAGAGACCCAGTACTTC.

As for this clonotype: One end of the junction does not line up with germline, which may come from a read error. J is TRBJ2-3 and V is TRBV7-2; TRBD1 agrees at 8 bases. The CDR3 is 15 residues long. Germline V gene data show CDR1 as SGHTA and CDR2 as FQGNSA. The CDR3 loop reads CASSEQGGHMDTQYF. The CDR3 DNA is TGTGCCAGCAGCGAACAGGGGGGCCACATGGATACCCAGTATTTT. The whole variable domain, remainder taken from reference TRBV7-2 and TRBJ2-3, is GAGVSQSPSNKVTEKGKDVELRCDPISGHTALYWYRQSLGQGLEFLIYFQGNSAPDKSGLPSDRFSAERTGGSVSTLTIQRTQQEDSAVYLCASSEQGGHMDTQYFGPGTRLTVL.

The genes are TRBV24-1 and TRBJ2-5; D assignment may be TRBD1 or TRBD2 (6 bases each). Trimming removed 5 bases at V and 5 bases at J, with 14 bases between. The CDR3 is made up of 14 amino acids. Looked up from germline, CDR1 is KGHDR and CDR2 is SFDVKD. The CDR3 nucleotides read TGTGCCACCAGTGGTCCGGACAGCGGGGAGACCCAGTACTTC. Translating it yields CATSGPDSGETQYF.

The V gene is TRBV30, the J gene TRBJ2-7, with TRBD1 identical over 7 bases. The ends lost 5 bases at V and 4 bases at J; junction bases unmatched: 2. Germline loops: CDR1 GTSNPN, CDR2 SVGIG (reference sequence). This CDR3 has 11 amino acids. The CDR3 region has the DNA TGTGCCTGGCGGGACAGTTACGAGCAGTACTTC. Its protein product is CAWRDSYEQYF.

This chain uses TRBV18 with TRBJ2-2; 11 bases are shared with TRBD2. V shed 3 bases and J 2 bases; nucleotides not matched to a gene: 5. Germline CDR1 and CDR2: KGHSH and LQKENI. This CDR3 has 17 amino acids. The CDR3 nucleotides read TGTGCCAGCTCACCGACGCTAGCGGGAGGTAACACCGGGGAGCTGTTTTTT. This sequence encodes CASSPTLAGGNTGELFF.

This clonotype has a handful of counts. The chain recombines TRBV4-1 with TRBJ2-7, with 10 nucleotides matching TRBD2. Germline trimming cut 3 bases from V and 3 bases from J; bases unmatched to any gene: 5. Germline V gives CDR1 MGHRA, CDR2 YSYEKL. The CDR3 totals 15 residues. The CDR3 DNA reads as TGCGCCAGCAGCCAGGCTAGCGGGGGTTTCTACGAGCAGTACTTC. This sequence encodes CASSQASGGFYEQYF.

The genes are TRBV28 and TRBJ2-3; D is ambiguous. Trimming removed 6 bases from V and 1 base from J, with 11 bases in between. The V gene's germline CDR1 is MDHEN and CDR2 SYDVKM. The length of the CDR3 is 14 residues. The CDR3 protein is CASRGPVGTDTQYF. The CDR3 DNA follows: TGTGCCAGCAGAGGACCGGTGGGCACAGATACGCAGTATTTT.

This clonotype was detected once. CDR3 nucleotide sequence: TGTGCCAGCAGGCAAACACAGGGGAGGCTGTACTTC. Translated: CASRQTQGRLYF. V usage is TRBV27 and J usage is TRBJ2-7, with D tentatively TRBD1 (7 bases). Germline V CDR1 and CDR2: MNHEY, SMNVEV (reference sequence). CDR3 length: 12 amino acids. V lost 6 bases and J 12 bases, leaving 18 bases between the germline ends.

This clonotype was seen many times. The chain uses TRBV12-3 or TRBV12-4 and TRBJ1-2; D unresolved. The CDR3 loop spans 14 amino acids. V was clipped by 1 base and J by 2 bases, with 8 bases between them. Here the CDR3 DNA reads TGTGCCAGCAGTTTAGAGGGCAGGAACTATGGCTACACCTTC. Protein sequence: CASSLEGRNYGYTF.

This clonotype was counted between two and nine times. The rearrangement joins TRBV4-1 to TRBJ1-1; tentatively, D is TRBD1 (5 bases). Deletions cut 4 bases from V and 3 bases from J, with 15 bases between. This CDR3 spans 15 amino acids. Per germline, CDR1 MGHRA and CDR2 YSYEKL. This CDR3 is CASSLIGGIDTEAFF. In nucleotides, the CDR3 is TGCGCCAGCAGCCTCATTGGGGGTATAGACACTGAAGCTTTCTTT.

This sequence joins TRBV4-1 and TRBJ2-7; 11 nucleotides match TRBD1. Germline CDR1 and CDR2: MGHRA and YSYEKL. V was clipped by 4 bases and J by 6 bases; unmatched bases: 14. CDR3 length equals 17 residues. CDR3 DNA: TGCGCCAGCAGCCTCCGAGGGTGGGGACAGGGGGTCATCGAGCAGTACTTC. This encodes CASSLRGWGQGVIEQYF.

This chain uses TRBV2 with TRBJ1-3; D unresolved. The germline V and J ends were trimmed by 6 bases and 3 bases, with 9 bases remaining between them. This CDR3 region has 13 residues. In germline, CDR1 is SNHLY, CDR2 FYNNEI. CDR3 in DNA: TGTGCCAGCAGCCCTAGGGTTGGAAACACCATATATTTT. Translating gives CASSPRVGNTIYF.

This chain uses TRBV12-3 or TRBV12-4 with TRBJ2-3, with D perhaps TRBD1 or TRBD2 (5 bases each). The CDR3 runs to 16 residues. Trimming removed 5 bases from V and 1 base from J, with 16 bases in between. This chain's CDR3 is CASSPQPRGGTDTQYF. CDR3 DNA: TGTGCCAGCAGTCCCCAACCCCGGGGCGGCACAGATACGCAGTATTTT.

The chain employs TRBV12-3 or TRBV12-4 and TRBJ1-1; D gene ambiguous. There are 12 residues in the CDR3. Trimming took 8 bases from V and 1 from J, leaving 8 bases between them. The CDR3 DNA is TGTGCCAGCGGGGAGGGGAACACTGAAGCTTTCTTT. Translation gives CASGEGNTEAFF.

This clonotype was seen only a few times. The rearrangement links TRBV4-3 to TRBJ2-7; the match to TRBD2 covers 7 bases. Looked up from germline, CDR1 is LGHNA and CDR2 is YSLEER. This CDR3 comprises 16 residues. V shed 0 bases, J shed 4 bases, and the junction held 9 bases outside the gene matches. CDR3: CASSQDWGGYPYEQYF. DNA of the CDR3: TGCGCCAGCAGCCAAGATTGGGGGGGGTATCCGTACGAGCAGTACTTC.

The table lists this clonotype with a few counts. CDR3 in amino acids: CASSLGDGEWNEQFF. The CDR3 bases are TGTGCCAGCAGCTTAGGGGATGGGGAGTGGAATGAGCAGTTCTTC. The gene calls are TRBV5-8 and TRBJ2-1; D tentatively reads TRBD1 or TRBD2 (5 bases each). Trimming left V 2 bases short and J 7 bases short, with 16 bases between. There are 15 residues in the CDR3. Germline values: CDR1 SGHTS, CDR2 YDEGEE.

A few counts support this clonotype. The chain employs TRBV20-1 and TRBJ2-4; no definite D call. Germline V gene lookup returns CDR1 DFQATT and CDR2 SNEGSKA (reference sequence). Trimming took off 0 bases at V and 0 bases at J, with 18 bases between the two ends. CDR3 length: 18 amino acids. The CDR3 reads CSARDSDRLLRAKNIQYF. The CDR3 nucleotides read TGCAGTGCTAGAGATTCGGACCGTTTGCTTAGAGCCAAAAACATTCAGTACTTC.

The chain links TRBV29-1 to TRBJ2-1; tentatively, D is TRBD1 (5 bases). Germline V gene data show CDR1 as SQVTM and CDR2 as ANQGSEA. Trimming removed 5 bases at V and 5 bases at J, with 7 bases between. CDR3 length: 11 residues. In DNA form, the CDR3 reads TGCAGCGTTATACAGGACAATGAGCAGTTCTTC. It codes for CSVIQDNEQFF.